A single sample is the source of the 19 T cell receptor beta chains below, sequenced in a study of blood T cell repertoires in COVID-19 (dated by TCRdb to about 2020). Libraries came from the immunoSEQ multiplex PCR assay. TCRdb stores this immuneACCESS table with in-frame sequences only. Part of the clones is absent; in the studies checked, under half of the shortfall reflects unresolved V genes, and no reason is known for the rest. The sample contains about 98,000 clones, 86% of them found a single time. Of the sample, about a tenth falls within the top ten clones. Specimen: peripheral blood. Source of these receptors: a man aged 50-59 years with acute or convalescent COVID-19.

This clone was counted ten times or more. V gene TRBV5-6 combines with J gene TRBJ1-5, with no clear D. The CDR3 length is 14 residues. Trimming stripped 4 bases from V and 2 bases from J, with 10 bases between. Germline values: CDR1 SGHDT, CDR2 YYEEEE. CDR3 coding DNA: TGTGCCAGCAGCCTGCGACGGGGCAATCAGCCCCAGCATTTT. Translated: CASSLRRGNQPQHF.

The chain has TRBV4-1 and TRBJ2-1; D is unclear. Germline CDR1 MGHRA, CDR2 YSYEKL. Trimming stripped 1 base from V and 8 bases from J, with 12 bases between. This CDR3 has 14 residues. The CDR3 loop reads CASSQVMSLDEQFF. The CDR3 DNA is TGCGCCAGCAGCCAAGTTATGTCTCTCGATGAGCAGTTCTTC.

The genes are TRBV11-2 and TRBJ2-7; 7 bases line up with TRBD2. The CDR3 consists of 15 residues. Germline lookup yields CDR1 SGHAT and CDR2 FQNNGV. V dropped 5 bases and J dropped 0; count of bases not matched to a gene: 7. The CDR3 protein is CASSPVGGSSYEQYF. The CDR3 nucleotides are TGTGCCAGCAGCCCCGTGGGGGGGTCCTCCTACGAGCAGTACTTC.

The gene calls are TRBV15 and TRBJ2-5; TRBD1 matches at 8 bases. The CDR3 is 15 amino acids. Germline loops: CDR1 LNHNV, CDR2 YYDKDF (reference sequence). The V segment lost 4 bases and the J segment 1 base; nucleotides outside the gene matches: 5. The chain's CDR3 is CATSTQQGVQETQYF. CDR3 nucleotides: TGTGCCACCAGCACACAACAGGGGGTCCAAGAGACCCAGTACTTC.

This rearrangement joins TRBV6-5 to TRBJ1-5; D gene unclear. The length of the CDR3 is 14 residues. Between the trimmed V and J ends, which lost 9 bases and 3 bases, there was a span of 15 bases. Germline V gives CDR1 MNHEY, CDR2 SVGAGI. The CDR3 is CASQGRVDNQPQHF. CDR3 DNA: TGTGCCAGTCAAGGGAGGGTCGACAATCAGCCCCAGCATTTT.

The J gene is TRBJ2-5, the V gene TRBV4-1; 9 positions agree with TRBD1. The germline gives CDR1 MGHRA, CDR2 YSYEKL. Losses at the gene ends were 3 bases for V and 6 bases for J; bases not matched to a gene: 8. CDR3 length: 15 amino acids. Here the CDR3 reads CASSQAGTGMKTQYF. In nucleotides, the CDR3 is TGCGCCAGCAGCCAGGCCGGGACAGGGATGAAGACCCAGTACTTC.

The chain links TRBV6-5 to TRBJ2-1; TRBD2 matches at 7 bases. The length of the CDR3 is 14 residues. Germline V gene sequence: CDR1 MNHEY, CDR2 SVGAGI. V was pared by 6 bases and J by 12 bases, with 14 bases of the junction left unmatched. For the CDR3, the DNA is TGTGCCAGCAGCCCCCCTAGCGGAGGATGGGGGCAGTTCTTC. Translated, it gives CASSPPSGGWGQFF.

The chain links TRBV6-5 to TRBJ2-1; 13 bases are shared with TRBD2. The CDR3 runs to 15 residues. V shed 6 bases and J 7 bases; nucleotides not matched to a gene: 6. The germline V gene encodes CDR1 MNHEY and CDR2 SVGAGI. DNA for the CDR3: TGTGCCAGCAGCAGCGAACTAGCGGGAGGGAATGAGCAGTTCTTC. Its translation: CASSSELAGGNEQFF.

DNA for the CDR3: TGCAGCGCACAGGGGGCCAGTTTGAACACTGAAGCTTTCTTT. Translation gives CSAQGASLNTEAFF. V usage is TRBV29-1 and J usage is TRBJ1-1, with 9 bases lining up with TRBD1. In germline, CDR1 is SQVTM, CDR2 ANQGSEA. The junction had 6 bases not matched to a gene; V was cut back by 7 bases and J by 0 bases. The length of the CDR3 is 14 residues.

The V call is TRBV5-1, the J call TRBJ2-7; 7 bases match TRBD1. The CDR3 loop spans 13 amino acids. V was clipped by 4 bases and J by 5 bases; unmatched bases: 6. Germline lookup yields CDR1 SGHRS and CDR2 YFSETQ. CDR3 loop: CASSTQGFHEQYF. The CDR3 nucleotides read TGCGCCAGCAGCACACAGGGGTTCCACGAGCAGTACTTC.

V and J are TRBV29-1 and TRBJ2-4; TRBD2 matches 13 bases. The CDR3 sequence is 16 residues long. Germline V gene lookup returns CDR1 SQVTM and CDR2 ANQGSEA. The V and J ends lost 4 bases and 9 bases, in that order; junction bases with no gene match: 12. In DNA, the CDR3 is TGCAGCGTTGCCCTCGGGACTAGCGGGAAGTCGGCCATTCAGTACTTC. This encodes CSVALGTSGKSAIQYF. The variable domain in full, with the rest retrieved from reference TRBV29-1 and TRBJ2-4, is SAVISQKPSRDICQRGTSLTIQCQVDSQVTMMFWYRQQPGQSLTLIATANQGSEATYESGFVIDKFPISRPNLTFSTLTVSNMSPEDSSIYLCSVALGTSGKSAIQYFGAGTRLSVL.

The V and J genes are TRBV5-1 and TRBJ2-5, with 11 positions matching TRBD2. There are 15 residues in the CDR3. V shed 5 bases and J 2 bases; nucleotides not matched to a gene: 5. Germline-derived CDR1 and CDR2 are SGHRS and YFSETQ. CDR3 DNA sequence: TGCGCCAGCAGGGCGACTAGCGGGACACAAGAGACCCAGTACTTC. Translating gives CASRATSGTQETQYF.

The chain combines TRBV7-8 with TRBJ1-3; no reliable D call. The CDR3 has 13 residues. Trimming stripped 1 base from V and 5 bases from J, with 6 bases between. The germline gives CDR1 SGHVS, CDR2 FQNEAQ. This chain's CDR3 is CASSLGQRNTIYF. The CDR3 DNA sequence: TGTGCCAGCAGCTTAGGGCAGAGAAACACCATATATTTT.

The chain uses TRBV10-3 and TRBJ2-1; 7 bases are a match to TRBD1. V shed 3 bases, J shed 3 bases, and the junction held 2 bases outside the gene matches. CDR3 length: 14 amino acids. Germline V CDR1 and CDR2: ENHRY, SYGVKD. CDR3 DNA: TGTGCCATCAGTGACAGGGGGAACTACAATGAGCAGTTCTTC. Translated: CAISDRGNYNEQFF.

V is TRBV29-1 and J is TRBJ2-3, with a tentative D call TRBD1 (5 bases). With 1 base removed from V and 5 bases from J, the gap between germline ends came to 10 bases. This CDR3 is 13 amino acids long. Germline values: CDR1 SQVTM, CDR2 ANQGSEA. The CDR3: CSVEGQIKDTQYF. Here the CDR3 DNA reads TGCAGCGTTGAAGGACAGATTAAAGATACGCAGTATTTT.

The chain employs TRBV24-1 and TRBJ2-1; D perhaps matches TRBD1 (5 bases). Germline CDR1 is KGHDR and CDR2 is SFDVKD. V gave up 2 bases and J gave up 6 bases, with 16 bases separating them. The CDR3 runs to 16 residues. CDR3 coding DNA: TGTGCCACCAGTGATTCCCTCCCCGGACACCGCAATGAGCAGTTCTTC. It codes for CATSDSLPGHRNEQFF.

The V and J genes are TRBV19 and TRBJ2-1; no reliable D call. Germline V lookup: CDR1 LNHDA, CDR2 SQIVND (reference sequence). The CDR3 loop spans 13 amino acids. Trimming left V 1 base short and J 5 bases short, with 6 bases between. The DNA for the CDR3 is TGTGCCAGTAGTATAGCGTGGCACAATGAGCAGTTCTTC. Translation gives CASSIAWHNEQFF. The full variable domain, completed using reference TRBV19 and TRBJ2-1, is DGGITQSPKYLFRKEGQNVTLSCEQNLNHDAMYWYRQDPGQGLRLIYYSQIVNDFQKGDIAEGYSVSREKKESFPLTVTSAQKNPTAFYLCASSIAWHNEQFFGPGTRLTVL.

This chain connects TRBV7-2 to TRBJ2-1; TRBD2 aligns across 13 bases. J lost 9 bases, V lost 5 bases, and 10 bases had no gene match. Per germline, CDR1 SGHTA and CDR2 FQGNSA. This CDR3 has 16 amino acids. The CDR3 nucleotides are TGTGCCAGCAGCCAAACAGGGACTAGCGGGACATTTGAGCAGTTCTTC. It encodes CASSQTGTSGTFEQFF.

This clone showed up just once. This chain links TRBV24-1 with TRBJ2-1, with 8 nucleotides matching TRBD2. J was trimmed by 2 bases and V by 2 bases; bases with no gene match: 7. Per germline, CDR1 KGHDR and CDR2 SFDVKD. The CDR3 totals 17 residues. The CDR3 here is CATSDSRELAAYNEQFF. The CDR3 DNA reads TGTGCCACCAGTGATTCCCGTGAACTAGCGGCCTACAATGAGCAGTTCTTC.